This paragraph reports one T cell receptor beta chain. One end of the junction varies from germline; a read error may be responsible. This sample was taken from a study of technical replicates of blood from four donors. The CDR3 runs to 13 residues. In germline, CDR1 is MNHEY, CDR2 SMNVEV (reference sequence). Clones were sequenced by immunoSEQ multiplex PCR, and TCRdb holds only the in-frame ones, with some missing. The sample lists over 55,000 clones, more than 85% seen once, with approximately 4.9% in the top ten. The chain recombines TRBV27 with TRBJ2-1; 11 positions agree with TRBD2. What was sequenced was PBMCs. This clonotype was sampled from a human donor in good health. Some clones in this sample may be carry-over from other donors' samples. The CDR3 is CASSSGLAGRLVF. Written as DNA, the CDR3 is TGTGCCAGCAGTTCCGGACTAGCGGGCCGTTTGGTCTTC.